The clone carrying this T cell receptor (beta chain) was detected only once. The CDR3 spans 17 residues. The ends lost 0 bases at V and 2 bases at J; junction bases unmatched: 8. Germline lookup yields CDR1 SGHDN and CDR2 FVKESK. The data originate from a study of blood T cell repertoires in COVID-19. This table comes from immunoSEQ multiplex PCR, and its TCRdb copy is limited to in-frame clones, with some not included. The sample records around 250,000 clones, around 87% being singletons. The V gene is TRBV14, the J gene TRBJ1-2, with TRBD1 identical over 8 bases. The source of this sequence is a woman in her 50s who had recovered from COVID-19. Sequencing was performed on PBMCs or T cells enriched from blood (not recorded which). CDR3 sequence: CASSQDSHYRGNYGYTF. DNA of the CDR3: TGTGCCAGCAGCCAAGATTCGCATTACAGGGGGAACTATGGCTACACCTTC. Filled out from reference TRBV14 and TRBJ1-2, the complete variable domain reads EAGVTQFPSHSVIEKGQTVTLRCDPISGHDNLYWYRRVMGKEIKFLLHFVKESKQDESGMPNNRFLAERTGGTYSTLKVQPAELEDSGVYFCASSQDSHYRGNYGYTFGSGTRLTVV.